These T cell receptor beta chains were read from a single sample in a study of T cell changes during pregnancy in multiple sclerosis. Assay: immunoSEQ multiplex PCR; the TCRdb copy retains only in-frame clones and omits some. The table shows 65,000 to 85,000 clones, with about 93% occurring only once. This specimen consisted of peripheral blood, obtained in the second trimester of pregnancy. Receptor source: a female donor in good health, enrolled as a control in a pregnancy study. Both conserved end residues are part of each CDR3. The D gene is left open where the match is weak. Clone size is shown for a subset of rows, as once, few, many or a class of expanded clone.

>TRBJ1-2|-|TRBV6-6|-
TGTGCCAGCAGTTACTCGAATTTAGAGAGTTATGGCTACACCTTC
CASSYSNLESYGYTF
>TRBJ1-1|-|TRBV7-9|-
TGTGCCAGCAGCCCCCGCGGGAAGTCAGGGAAGGACACTGAAGCTTTCTTT
CASSPRGKSGKDTEAFF
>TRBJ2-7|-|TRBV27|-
TGTGCCAGCAGTCCCGGACTCCTCTACGAGCAGTACTTC
CASSPGLLYEQYF
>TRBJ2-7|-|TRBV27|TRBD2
TGTGCCAGCAGTTTTCTAGCGGGAACCTACGAGCAGTACTTC
CASSFLAGTYEQYF
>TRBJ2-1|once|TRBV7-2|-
TGTGCCAGCAGCTTACGATTTGGACTCTACAATGAGCAGTTCTTC
CASSLRFGLYNEQFF
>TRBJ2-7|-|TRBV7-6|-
TGTGCCAGCAGCTTAACCCCTCGGGGCTCCTACGAGCAGTACTTC
CASSLTPRGSYEQYF
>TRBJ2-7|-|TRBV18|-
TGTGCCAGCTCACCTGGGGACACAACCTACGAGCAGTACTTC
CASSPGDTTYEQYF
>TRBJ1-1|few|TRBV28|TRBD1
TGTGCCAGCAGTTTGACAGGGTTCGGTGAAGCTTTCTTT
CASSLTGFGEAFF
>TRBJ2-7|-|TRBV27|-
TGTGCCAGCAGTTTAGTGGGGAGGGGGAACTACGAGCAGTACTTC
CASSLVGRGNYEQYF
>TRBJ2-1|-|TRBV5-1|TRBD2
TGCGCCAGCAGCCTTGGGGAGGGGGAGCAGTTCTTC
CASSLGEGEQFF